The source of this T cell receptor beta chain is a study of a mutant IDH1 vaccine in newly diagnosed glioma. Overall study: Radiotherapy alone preceded vaccination by 4-6 weeks; alternatively, vaccination started with temozolomide cycles. Patients previously underwent radiotherapy, temozolomide, or both, and most underwent both.

V shed 4 bases, J shed 6 bases, and the junction held 5 bases outside the gene matches. The CDR3 consists of 14 residues. Per the germline V gene, CDR1 is MNHEY and CDR2 is SMNVEV (reference sequence). Overall study results and limits: A vaccine-induced immune response developed in roughly 93% of the patients.

Libraries were prepared by immunoSEQ multiplex PCR; TCRdb keeps only in-frame clonotypes and omits some of them. This sample has some 45,000 clones; around 83% occur once, and the top ten carry roughly 5%. The time point denotes: week 35, safety follow-up. Alongside topical imiquimod, each dose of vaccine comprised 300 ug of mutant IDH1 20-mer peptide. Remarks on this clone: Its specificity is not known.

The V and J genes are TRBV27 and TRBJ2-1; 8 bases match TRBD1. The starting material was PBMCs, obtained from a glioma patient whose treatment included an IDH1 peptide vaccine. This TCR came from a woman aged 50 to 65 with glioma. This CDR3 reads CASSSGDRFNEQFF. In DNA, the CDR3 is TGTGCCAGCAGTTCAGGGGACAGGTTCAATGAGCAGTTCTTC.